Listed below are T cell receptor beta chains from one sample, sequenced in a study of blood T cell repertoires in COVID-19. Sequenced by immunoSEQ multiplex PCR; TCRdb stores in-frame clones only, minus some. Among fewer than 150,000 clones listed, roughly 82% were seen once. The specimen was peripheral blood. The receptors stem from a woman aged 40 to 50 with acute or convalescent COVID-19. The CDR3 runs from the conserved cysteine through the conserved F or W. A D gene is named only where the DNA matches it firmly. Clone size is shown for a subset of rows, as once, few, many or a class of expanded clone.

>TRBV7-3|-|TRBJ2-1|-
TGTGCCAGCAGCTTAGATCCTGAGTCTCTTCAGCGTCTGTTCTTC
CASSLDPESLQRLFF
>TRBV4-3|-|TRBJ2-7|-
TGCGCCAGCAGTAGCAGAGCGGGCCACTACGAGCAGTACTTC
CASSSRAGHYEQYF
>TRBV19|-|TRBJ1-5|-
TGTGCCAGTAGTATTCTTGCTGGCAGGGGCGATCAGCCCCAGCATTTT
CASSILAGRGDQPQHF
>TRBV19|TRBD1|TRBJ2-1|-
TGTGCCAGTAGTCTCAGGGGGATCTACAATGAGCAGTTCTTC
CASSLRGIYNEQFF
>TRBV18|-|TRBJ1-2|-
TGTGCCAGCTCACCTACTCCCAACCCAAGAAGTAACTATGGCTACACCTTC
CASSPTPNPRSNYGYTF
>TRBV6-5|-|TRBJ1-3|-
TGTGCCAGCACCAGACAGGAGGCTGGAAACACCATATATTTT
CASTRQEAGNTIYF
>TRBV5-1|TRBD1|TRBJ1-6|-
TGCGCCAGCAGCGCGACAGGGGTGTATAATTCACCCCTCCACTTT
CASSATGVYNSPLHF
>TRBV5-1|-|TRBJ1-1|-
TGCGCCACCAGTAACCGGGGGGAGGACACTGAAGCTTTCTTT
CATSNRGEDTEAFF
>TRBV2|TRBD1|TRBJ2-7|-
TGTGCCAGCAGGCCCCGGGACAGGGGGTACGAGCAGTACTTC
CASRPRDRGYEQYF
>TRBV7-2|-|TRBJ2-2|-
TGTGCCAGCAGCTTAAAACAGCCTTACACCGGGGAGCTGTTTTTT
CASSLKQPYTGELFF
>TRBV6-1|-|TRBJ2-7|-
TGTGCCAGCAGTGAACAGGGGAGTAGGTCCTACGAGCAGTACTTC
CASSEQGSRSYEQYF
>TRBV9|TRBD1|TRBJ1-2|-
TGTGCCAGCAGCGCTTCTGTTGGGCAGGGGGTGCGTGGCTACACCTTC
CASSASVGQGVRGYTF
>TRBV10-3|-|TRBJ1-1|few
TGTGCCATCAGTCCAGGGGTGGACACTGAAGCTTTCTTT
CAISPGVDTEAFF
>TRBV4-1|-|TRBJ1-6|-
TGCGCCAGCAGCCTGACCACGACAGACAAGGCCCTCCACTTT
CASSLTTTDKALHF
>TRBV7-9|TRBD1|TRBJ1-4|-
TGTGCCAGCAGCCCCCAAACAGGGGTTGGAGAAAAACTGTTTTTT
CASSPQTGVGEKLFF
>TRBV2|TRBD2|TRBJ2-3|many
TGTGCCAGCAGTGAGAGCGGGAATACGCAGTATTTT
CASSESGNTQYF
>TRBV5-1|-|TRBJ2-2|-
TGCGCCAGCAGCCTCTCGACAGGTGTCACCGGGGAGCTGTTTTTT
CASSLSTGVTGELFF
>TRBV7-9|TRBD1|TRBJ1-6|-
TGTGCCAGCAGCGGAACAGGGGGCTCACCCCTCCACTTT
CASSGTGGSPLHF
>TRBV18|-|TRBJ2-2|-
TGTGCCAGCTCACCCGGCGGTGCCGACCGGGAGCTGTTTTTT
CASSPGGADRELFF
>TRBV3-1/TRBV3-2|TRBD2|TRBJ2-1|once
TGTGCCAGCAGCCAAGTGGGGACTAGCGGGGGGAACAATGAGCAGTTCTTC
CASSQVGTSGGNNEQFF
>TRBV18|-|TRBJ1-5|-
TGTGCCAGCTCACCTCGGGGGGATAGCAATCAGCCCCAGCATTTT
CASSPRGDSNQPQHF
>TRBV18|TRBD1|TRBJ2-3|-
TGTGCCAGCTCACCACCGACAGGGTCAAATACAGATACGCAGTATTTT
CASSPPTGSNTDTQYF
>TRBV11-2|TRBD1|TRBJ1-3|-
TGTGCCAGCAGCCCAGGGACAGGGGGAGGAAACACCATATATTTT
CASSPGTGGGNTIYF
>TRBV6-5|-|TRBJ2-1|-
TGTGCCAGCAGTTACTCGAAGAGGGGGGGCAGTGAGCAGTTCTTC
CASSYSKRGGSEQFF
>TRBV12-5|-|TRBJ2-3|-
TGTGCTAGTGGTATAAGCGAAACTAGCACAGATACGCAGTATTTT
CASGISETSTDTQYF
>TRBV10-3|-|TRBJ1-4|-
TGTGCCATCAGTGAGGGCCAGGATAATGAAAAACTGTTTTTT
CAISEGQDNEKLFF
>TRBV6-6|TRBD1|TRBJ2-5|once
TGTGCCAGCAGTAAGGACAGGGATTGGGAGACCCAGTACTTC
CASSKDRDWETQYF
>TRBV4-1|TRBD1|TRBJ1-2|-
TGCGCCAGCAGCACCCCGCAGGGGGACCCCTATGGCTACACCTTC
CASSTPQGDPYGYTF
>TRBV7-9|TRBD1|TRBJ1-2|-
TGTGCCAGCAGCCCCCAACAGGGGGGGCATGGCTACACCTTC
CASSPQQGGHGYTF
>TRBV10-3|TRBD1|TRBJ2-7|-
TGTGCCATCAGGGGGACAGGTCCTAGAGAGCAGTACTTC
CAIRGTGPREQYF
>TRBV9|-|TRBJ2-2|-
TGTGCCAGCAGCGTAGGAGCAGGGGCTAACACCGGGGAGCTGTTTTTT
CASSVGAGANTGELFF
>TRBV30|-|TRBJ2-3|-
TGTGCCTGGAGTCAAAGGACAGCCGACGTCACAGATACGCAGTATTTT
CAWSQRTADVTDTQYF
>TRBV7-8|-|TRBJ2-7|-
TGTGCCAGCAGCCCGGGGGGCCCACCCTACGAGCAGTACTTC
CASSPGGPPYEQYF
>TRBV5-4|TRBD1|TRBJ2-2|-
TGTGCCAGCAGCATAGGACAGGGGCGGAACACCGGGGAGCTGTTTTTT
CASSIGQGRNTGELFF
>TRBV6-5|TRBD1|TRBJ1-4|-
TGTGCCAGCAACCCGACAGGGGGAAATGAAAAACTGTTTTTT
CASNPTGGNEKLFF
>TRBV6-2/TRBV6-3|TRBD1|TRBJ1-5|-
TGTGCCAGCAGTGGCGCCGGGACAGGGAATCAGCCCCAGCATTTT
CASSGAGTGNQPQHF
>TRBV3-1/TRBV3-2|TRBD1|TRBJ1-1|-
TGTGCCAGCTCGTTCCGGGACAGGGCAATGTCCACTGAAGCTTTCTTT
CASSFRDRAMSTEAFF
>TRBV7-9|TRBD1|TRBJ1-2|-
TGTGCCAGCAGCTACACGACAGGGGACTATGGCTACACCTTC
CASSYTTGDYGYTF
>TRBV6-1|-|TRBJ1-3|-
TGTGCCAGCAGTGAAGGGACTTTTGGAAACACCATATATTTT
CASSEGTFGNTIYF
>TRBV23-1|TRBD2|TRBJ2-7|-
TGCGCCAGCTCTCCCGGGACTAGCGGGGGTCCTAGCTCCTACGAGCAGTACTTC
CASSPGTSGGPSSYEQYF